This T cell receptor (beta chain) was retrieved from a study of shared clonotypes between healthy human individuals. Findings and limits, study-wide: For naive CD4 cells, approximately 4.8% of clonotypes were shared across a few donors.

Method: immunoSEQ multiplex PCR; TCRdb's copy keeps in-frame clones and lacks some. The data contain fewer than 3 million clones, 85% to 95% of them singletons. In this sample, this clone turned up once. Its antigen remains unknown. CDR1 and CDR2 (germline): SGHRS, YFSETQ. The CDR3 consists of 15 residues. The V and J ends lost 4 bases and 1 base, in that order; junction bases with no gene match: 5. The chain recombines TRBV5-1 with TRBJ2-1, with TRBD1 matching 7 bases. The sequence was collected from a man younger than 30 in good health. Some clones in this sample may be carry-over from other donors' samples. The specimen sequenced was naive CD4+ T cells from PBMCs. The subset: CD45RA+ positively selected. The CDR3 DNA reads TGCGCCAGCAGCGCCACAGGGGATTCCTACAATGAGCAGTTCTTC. Protein: CASSATGDSYNEQFF.